A selection of T cell receptor beta chains follows, all from one sample in a study of CD8 T cells in Susac syndrome. MiXCR, run by TCRdb on the immunoSEQ multiplex PCR reads, gives a single entry per CDR3 protein. Counted here are 150,000 to 250,000 distinct CDR3 sequences, 90% to 95% occurring once; the ten biggest clones make up 0.093%. Material for sequencing was CD4+ T cells from PBMCs. The source of these receptors is a human donor with multiple sclerosis. Both conserved end residues are part of each CDR3. The D gene is left open where the match is weak. The size field is filled for only some rows; it gives once, few, many or a size class.

V	D	J	size	DNA	CDR3
TRBV9	NA	TRBJ2-2	NA	TGTGCCGGATCTAAAGGGGACGGGGAGCTGTTTTTT	CAGSKGDGELFF
TRBV2	NA	TRBJ2-3	NA	TGTGCCAGCAGAAAAGGACTTCTCACAGATACGCAGTATTTT	CASRKGLLTDTQYF
TRBV3-1	NA	TRBJ1-2	NA	TGTGCCAGCAGCCATGGGAGCGGTGGCTACACCTTC	CASSHGSGGYTF
TRBV20-1	NA	TRBJ1-2	NA	TGCAGTGCTAGTCAAACCGGGACCCTGACCGGCGGCTACACCTTC	CSASQTGTLTGGYTF
TRBV10-3	NA	TRBJ2-7	NA	TGTGCCATCAGCTCGAATGTTAACAGCGAGCAGTACTTC	CAISSNVNSEQYF
TRBV4-1	TRBD1	TRBJ1-1	NA	TGCGCCAGCAGCCAAGTGGACAGGGCATTTGGGGCTTTCTTT	CASSQVDRAFGAFF
TRBV29-1	NA	TRBJ2-1	NA	TGCAGCGTTGGAGAGACAGAGGTCAATGAGCAGTTCTTC	CSVGETEVNEQFF
TRBV12-3/TRBV12-4	NA	TRBJ1-5	NA	TGTGCCAGCAGTTTGGAGGATCAGCCCCAGCATTTT	CASSLEDQPQHF
TRBV20-1	NA	TRBJ2-7	NA	TGCAGTGCTAGGCAGGATTCCTACGAGCAGTACTTC	CSARQDSYEQYF
TRBV19	NA	TRBJ2-5	NA	TGTGCCAGTAGTGCAACTAGGGGGGAGACCCAGTACTTC	CASSATRGETQYF
TRBV14	TRBD1	TRBJ2-7	NA	TGTGCCAGCAGCCGGGGGACAGGGCAGTTTAACGAGCAGTACTTC	CASSRGTGQFNEQYF
TRBV10-3	TRBD2	TRBJ2-3	NA	TGTGCCATCAGTCCGATGACTAGCGGGAGAGTAAATACGCAGTATTTT	CAISPMTSGRVNTQYF
TRBV12-5	NA	TRBJ2-1	once	TGTGCTAGTGGGGCCGGGACCGGCATGTTCTTC	CASGAGTGMFF
TRBV4-1	TRBD2	TRBJ2-1	NA	TGCGCCAGCGGTAGCGGGAGGTACAATGAGCAGTTCTTC	CASGSGRYNEQFF
TRBV7-2	NA	TRBJ2-3	once	TGTGCCAGCAGCTTAAGGGCAGACATATCCACAGATACGCAGTATTTT	CASSLRADISTDTQYF
TRBV12-5	NA	TRBJ1-1	NA	TGTGCTGGAAGGCGGGGCCCGAACACTGAAGCTTTCTTT	CAGRRGPNTEAFF
TRBV20-1	NA	TRBJ2-1	once	TGCAGTCGGAAAAGTATTACAGGGTCCTACAATGAGCAGTTCTTC	CSRKSITGSYNEQFF
TRBV11-2	TRBD1	TRBJ2-1	NA	TGTGCCAGCAGTTTAGACAGGGTGAAAGCGAATGAGCAGTTCTTC	CASSLDRVKANEQFF
TRBV20-1	NA	TRBJ2-3	once	TGCAGTGCCCCTCCGGCGGGGATGGATACGCAGTATTTT	CSAPPAGMDTQYF
TRBV6-1	TRBD2	TRBJ2-4	NA	TGTGCCAGCAGAGGCCTTAGGGCGGGAGCGCCCAAAAACATTCAGTACTTC	CASRGLRAGAPKNIQYF
TRBV30	TRBD2	TRBJ2-5	once	TGTGCCTGGATCTTACGGGGGGGCCGTGAGAGCCAGTACTTC	CAWILRGGRESQYF
TRBV29-1	NA	TRBJ2-3	NA	TGCAGCGTTTGGGGGGAGGCCGCAGATACGCAGTATTTT	CSVWGEAADTQYF
TRBV3-1	TRBD2	TRBJ2-1	NA	TGTGCCAGCAGCCAGTCCGGGACTAGCAAGTTCTTC	CASSQSGTSKFF
TRBV6-6	NA	TRBJ2-1	NA	TGTGCCAGCGCGACGGATGATGAGCAGTTCTTC	CASATDDEQFF
TRBV12-3/TRBV12-4	TRBD2	TRBJ2-7	NA	TGTGCCAGCAGACGGACTAGCGGGAGTAACGAGCAGTACTTC	CASRRTSGSNEQYF
TRBV3-1	NA	TRBJ1-4	once	TGTGCCAGCAGCCAAAGGGGGGTCAATGAAAAACTGTTTTTT	CASSQRGVNEKLFF
TRBV7-8	NA	TRBJ2-1	NA	TGTGCCAGCAGCCCCAGTGGAGTAGGTGAGCAGTTCTTC	CASSPSGVGEQFF
TRBV5-1	NA	TRBJ2-5	NA	TGCGCCAGCAGCTTGGCTTTCCCTTCCGGAGAGACCCAGTACTTC	CASSLAFPSGETQYF
TRBV27	NA	TRBJ1-1	NA	TGTGCCAGCAGTCGGGGCGGGATGGGCACTGAAGCTTTCTTT	CASSRGGMGTEAFF
TRBV5-6	TRBD1	TRBJ1-6	NA	TGTGCCAGCAGTGGACAGGGGTATGAGTCACCCCTCCACTTT	CASSGQGYESPLHF
TRBV28	NA	TRBJ2-7	NA	TGTGCCAGCAGTTCTCCCCTTGGTGGTTACGAGCAGTACTTC	CASSSPLGGYEQYF
TRBV27	NA	TRBJ1-6	NA	TGTGCCAGCAGTCTTAGAGGTGGAGAGGGGACACCCCTCCACTTT	CASSLRGGEGTPLHF
TRBV24-1	NA	TRBJ2-1	once	TGTGCCACCAGTGGAGGGAATGAGCAGTTCTTC	CATSGGNEQFF
TRBV29-1	TRBD2	TRBJ2-5	NA	TGCAGCTCGGGGGGGAGGAGTCGTTATGTCGGAGAGACCCAGTACTTC	CSSGGRSRYVGETQYF
TRBV7-9	NA	TRBJ1-1	NA	TGTGCCAGCAGCCAAGACAGTGACACTGAAGCTTTCTTT	CASSQDSDTEAFF
TRBV7-9	NA	TRBJ1-1	NA	TGTGCCAGCAGCCGCAACAGGGAAAGGGGCACTGAAGCTTTCTTT	CASSRNRERGTEAFF
TRBV9	NA	TRBJ1-2	NA	TGTGCCAGCAGCCCCGCCAAGATCTATGGCTACACCTTC	CASSPAKIYGYTF
TRBV9	NA	TRBJ2-1	NA	TGTGCCAGCAGCGCCAGACCAGGCGAAGATGAGCAGTTCTTC	CASSARPGEDEQFF
TRBV7-9	NA	TRBJ2-3	NA	TGTGCCAGCAGCTTACCGGTCACAGATACGCAGTATTTT	CASSLPVTDTQYF
TRBV5-1	NA	TRBJ2-1	NA	TGCGCCAGCAGTTGGGGCCGGAGCTCCTACAATGAGCAGTTCTTC	CASSWGRSSYNEQFF
TRBV24-1	NA	TRBJ2-3	NA	TGTGCCACCAGTGCTGGGCTTGGGGGCACAGATACGCAGTATTTT	CATSAGLGGTDTQYF
TRBV7-3	TRBD2	TRBJ2-1	once	TGTGCCAGCAGCATGGGACTAGCATCCTACAATGAGCAGTTCTTC	CASSMGLASYNEQFF
TRBV7-9	NA	TRBJ2-1	NA	TGTGCCAGCAGCTTAATAGGCGGAAATGAGCAGTTCTTC	CASSLIGGNEQFF
TRBV24-1	NA	TRBJ2-5	NA	TGTGCCACCAGTGGTGCAGGCGGAGGTCGTGAGACCCAGTACTTC	CATSGAGGGRETQYF
TRBV20-1	NA	TRBJ1-5	once	TGCAGTGCTAGAGACATTCAATCAGTGAGGAGCAATCAGCCCCAGCATTTT	CSARDIQSVRSNQPQHF
TRBV20-1	NA	TRBJ2-5	NA	TGCAGTGCTCCTGGCGGGGTGTGGCGGGGCCTCCAAGAGACCCAGTACTTC	CSAPGGVWRGLQETQYF
TRBV25-1	TRBD2	TRBJ2-1	NA	TGTGCCAGCAGTGTAGCGGGACACAATGAGCAGTTCTTC	CASSVAGHNEQFF
TRBV20-1	NA	TRBJ2-3	NA	TGCAGTGCTAGGGGCGCTTCCACAGATACGCAGTATTTT	CSARGASTDTQYF
TRBV30	NA	TRBJ1-1	NA	TGTGCCTGGAGTGTAACCCGCACTGAAGCTTTCTTT	CAWSVTRTEAFF
TRBV20-1	NA	TRBJ2-3	once	TGCAGTGCCCCGACCTATGCGGGACCGGATACGCAGTATTTT	CSAPTYAGPDTQYF
TRBV24-1	NA	TRBJ2-2	NA	TGTGCCACCAGTGACCGTCCTGTCACCGGGGAGCTGTTTTTT	CATSDRPVTGELFF
TRBV4-2	NA	TRBJ1-2	NA	TGTGCCAGCAGCCAAGATAAAACCAGTGACTATGGCTACACCTTC	CASSQDKTSDYGYTF
TRBV7-2	NA	TRBJ2-1	NA	TGTGCCAGCAGCCCATTAGCCAGGGGTGAGCAGTTCTTC	CASSPLARGEQFF
TRBV30	TRBD1	TRBJ1-1	NA	TGTGCCTGGAGTGTAGTCGGGACAGCCACTGAAGCTTTCTTT	CAWSVVGTATEAFF
TRBV2	NA	TRBJ2-5	NA	TGTGCCAGCAGATACCGGGAGACCCAGTACTTC	CASRYRETQYF